This TCR beta chain was recovered during a study of cytomegalovirus exposure and HLA in healthy donors. PCR used 60 Vbeta primers and 13 Jbeta primers. Sequencing was performed with immunoSEQ multiplex PCR; in TCRdb, only in-frame clones are kept and a portion is missing. The data contain about 200,000 clones, around 79% of them singletons. The J segment lost 4 bases and the V segment lost 11 bases, leaving 15 bases of the junction unmatched. Germline V lookup: CDR1 LNHDA, CDR2 SQIVND (reference sequence). This CDR3 comprises 15 residues. This receptor was identified in a woman aged 30 to 39 in good health and CMV-seropositive. The sequenced material came from PBMCs. The chain couples TRBV19 to TRBJ1-1, with TRBD1 matching over 8 bases. The CDR3 DNA is TGTGCCGCGGGACAGGTCGTACCTTTGAGCACTGAAGCTTTCTTT. This codes for CAAGQVVPLSTEAFF.